The rows below give T cell receptor beta chains drawn from one sample of a study of blood T cell repertoires in COVID-19. Clones were sequenced by immunoSEQ multiplex PCR, and TCRdb holds only the in-frame ones, with some missing. The table has under 450,000 clones, approximately 77% seen once. The material sequenced was peripheral blood. The receptors derive from a human donor with acute or convalescent COVID-19. The donor label of this sample is uncertain. Both conserved end residues are trimmed from each CDR3. Clone size is stated in some rows and not others, as once, few, many or a class when expanded.

V gene | clone size | CDR3 protein
TRBV30 | . | ACQQGALNQPQH
TRBV7-9 | . | ASSEYPGTSGSAYEQY
TRBV27 | . | ASSLTGGAAKNIQY
TRBV20-1 | . | SASPQRGVEQY
TRBV10-3 | . | AISDRGSPLH
TRBV30 | once | AWTTGGGNQPQH
TRBV19 | . | ASSIPGQVRGNTEAF
TRBV28 | . | ASSSLQGARSPLH
TRBV25-1 | . | ASGTGVRGYT
TRBV20-1 | . | SASSGRNQPQH
TRBV12-5 | . | ASGNTYRVNTEAF
TRBV6-6 | . | ASSYSGGQGNNEQF
TRBV7-2 | few | ASSSTGRTEAF
TRBV15 | . | ATSRSEAVNTGELF
TRBV4-2 | . | ASSQAAGTEAF
TRBV7-6 | . | ASSPPGAGGDEQF
TRBV6-5 | once | ATKNPLYGYT
TRBV19 | . | ASISQGMSKLF
TRBV2 | . | ASSEGPAGMGNQPQH
TRBV6-5 | . | ASSYSNEPETQY
TRBV3-1/TRBV3-2 | . | ASSRGQVPLYGYT
TRBV24-1 | . | ATSLPGVDGYT
TRBV5-1 | . | ASSRGQGRSPLH
TRBV7-8 | . | ASSTQQENSYNSPLH